This T cell receptor beta chain was obtained from a study of spatial heterogeneity in lung cancer (dated by TCRdb to 2018 to 2020). Regarding the research as a whole: More beta-chain than alpha-chain transcripts were consistently detected, likely reflecting higher beta-chain transcript abundance. In tumor regions, TCR transcript counts showed a strong correlation with a T cell transcriptional module score derived from matched bulk RNA-seq. In the raw uncorrected reads, each unique combination of TCR and UMI appeared more than ten times on average. The study quantitatively compared TCR alpha and beta repertoires across multiple tumor regions, matched nontumor lung and blood in non-small cell lung cancer. Nonsynonymous mutation counts, determined by whole-exome sequencing of tumor tissue, were related to features of the TCR repertoire. Both alpha and beta chains were TCR-sequenced in approximately 220 tumor regions, 64 matched nontumor lung samples and 56 PBMC samples obtained at surgery. The study at large found these results: The count of ubiquitous expanded TCRs correlated with the count of ubiquitous nonsynonymous mutations, and the count of regional expanded TCRs correlated with the count of regional nonsynonymous mutations. A correlation was observed between the number of expanded intratumoral alpha and beta TCRs and the tumor nonsynonymous mutation count. Additional single-cell paired TCR alpha and beta sequencing was considered necessary to confirm, at a functional level, the hypothesis that regional TCRs recognize regional mutations. TCR-seq was estimated to cover only 6% to 7% of tumor T cells for alpha chains and approximately 12% for beta chains.

This clonotype appeared many times. No cognate antigen has been identified for it. Qualities for individual bases were not recorded, and no much larger clone is one base off. The library was generated by 5' RACE. The data were produced on a NextSeq 500. In the TCR library protocol, a unique molecular identifier was attached to each TCR cDNA molecule so that PCR and sequencing errors could be corrected. The authors' analysis ran thus. TCR identification, UMI-based error correction and CDR3 extraction were performed with Decombinator tools. Expanded TCRs were defined as those above a frequency of 2 per 1,000, corresponding to the top 1% of the tumor frequency distribution. Expanded tumor TCRs statistically deemed absent (corrected P<0.05) from at least one tumor region were classed as regional, and all other expanded tumor TCRs were classed as ubiquitous. Rényi diversity was computed with the R vegan package after subsampling each repertoire 100 times to 5,000 TCRs. CDR3 similarity networks were built from amino acid triplet string-kernel similarity, connecting CDR3s with pairwise similarity above 0.82. TCRdb's own reprocessing of the public reads used fastp at Q25 and MiXCR and kept productive beta chains. A single entry per CDR3 protein holds the most common genes and DNA from its merged rows. The V and J calls, along with clone size, are taken from TCRdb and not from the paper's own processing. This sample lists approximately 8,800 distinct CDR3 sequences; 5% to 6.5% were detected once. The ten largest clones add up to about 25% of the sample.

The CDR3 has 13 amino acids, counting the end cysteine and phenylalanine. Only CDR3 DNA remains: 39 bases, in frame from the first base. The trim is 5 bases for V and 5 bases for J, with a gap of 12 bases between the germline ends. The intended sense of this specimen's time point label: sample taken at primary tumor resection. Samples were obtained from 72 patients with early-stage, untreated non-small cell lung cancer from the lung TRACERx cohort. Whole RNA extracted from tumor and nontumor lung tissue, or from cryopreserved PBMC samples, was used for TCR sequencing without cell sorting. A patient was chosen for TCR sequencing only when enough RNA was available from at least two tumor regions. Before being selected, tumor and adjacent nontumor lung specimens were reviewed by a lung pathologist.

The sequenced sample was lung tumor tissue, obtained at surgery. The chain joins TRBV12-3 or TRBV12-4 to TRBJ2-5; D gene: possibly TRBD2, on 6 matching bases. The receptor comes from a male donor with early-stage non-small cell lung cancer. The nucleotide sequence is given as TGTGCCAGCAGTCGACTAGAAGGGGAGACCCAGTACTTC. This encodes CASSRLEGETQYF.